Sequencing of this T cell receptor beta chain was carried out in a study of control samples from healthy donors and cancer patients. V was pared by 4 bases and J by 8 bases, with 16 bases between. The CDR3 loop spans 14 amino acids. The germline CDR1 and CDR2 sequences are LGHDT and YNNKEL (reference sequence). TCRdb keeps only in-frame clones here, not all; method: immunoSEQ multiplex PCR. Found here are approximately 180,000 clones, 85% to 95% of them singletons; the top ten hold 1.3% to 1.5%. Sample: blood. This rearrangement joins TRBV3-1 (or the pseudogene TRBV3-2) to TRBJ2-3; D may match TRBD1 or TRBD2 (6 bases each). The TCR sequence derives from a young woman in good health. The CDR3 nucleotides read TGTGCCAGCAGCCCAACCTTAGGGGGAGGTACGCAGTATTTT. Its translation is CASSPTLGGGTQYF.